The present TCR beta chain was sequenced within a study of metastatic and nonmetastatic thyroid tumors. Study at large: Blood and tumor or nodule tissue repertoires from malignant and benign thyroid patients were compared. The study, taken as a whole, reports: Malignant thyroid tumors reportedly had TCR beta diversity that was significantly higher than in benign nodules, in blood and tumor.

Treatment of any kind had been given to no patient before thyroid surgery. This clone has a count of ten or more. The antigen is unknown. Original handling: Clinicopathological groups supplied CDR3 differences that were used to build a distant-metastasis classifier for papillary thyroid cancer. With MiXCR, TCRdb reprocessed the PCR reads. TCRdb, rather than the study authors, made the V and J calls. The sample carries 20,000 to 25,000 clones, less than 20% recorded once. This CDR3 region has 13 residues. Between the trimmed V and J ends, which lost 4 bases and 0 bases, there was a span of 6 bases. CDR1 is LGHDT, CDR2 YNNKEL, per germline (reference sequence).

The source material was blood. The chain carries TRBV3-1 and TRBJ2-5; the D gene is possibly TRBD2 (6 bases). This clonotype originated in a female donor with papillary thyroid cancer or a benign thyroid nodule (not recorded which). Some clones in this sample may be carry-over from other donors' samples. The CDR3 DNA is TGTGCCAGCAGCCGGGACTACCAAGAGACCCAGTACTTC. It encodes CASSRDYQETQYF.